Detailed here is one TCR beta chain. Germline V gene data show CDR1 as LGHDT and CDR2 as YNNKEL (reference sequence). This CDR3 is 14 amino acids long. Trimming cost V 2 bases and J 0 bases, with 8 bases left between them. TCRdb recomputed calls from the 5' RACE reads with MiXCR, one row per CDR3 protein. The sample carries about 57,000 distinct CDR3 sequences, 25% to 35% recorded once. This receptor was identified in a female donor with breast cancer. The V call is TRBV3-1, the J call TRBJ2-7; D remains unclear. The specimen sequenced was tumor-infiltrating memory CD4+ T cells sorted from the breast tumor. Noted subset: memory CD4+ T cells, CD4+CD45RO+CD25-. The CDR3 reads CASSQFIFSYEQYF. CDR3 nucleotides: TGTGCCAGCAGCCAATTTATCTTCTCCTACGAGCAGTACTTC.